This is a list of T cell receptor beta chains from one sample in a study of human T cells and chemical hapten exposure. Each CDR3 protein gets one entry after TCRdb re-called the RACE reads with MiXCR. The profile shows approximately 96,000 distinct CDR3 sequences, about a tenth of them singletons. Sequencing was performed on whole blood, taken in connection with sensitization to the hapten diphenylcyclopropenone (DPC). Receptor source: a woman between 40 and 55 years old with alopecia areata. Some clones in this sample may be carry-over from other donors' samples. CDR3s include the opening cysteine and the closing phenylalanine or tryptophan. A D gene is named only where the DNA matches it firmly. Not every row has a clone size; where given, it reads once, few, many or a size class.

V: TRBV27; D: NA; J: TRBJ2-1; size: NA; CDR3: CASSGPGRDEQFF; DNA: TGTGCCAGCAGTGGTCCGGGGCGGGATGAGCAGTTCTTC
V: TRBV7-2; D: NA; J: TRBJ2-5; size: NA; CDR3: CASSIQGSRETQYF; DNA: TGTGCCAGCAGCATACAGGGCTCTAGGGAGACCCAGTACTTC
V: TRBV28; D: TRBD1; J: TRBJ1-2; size: many; CDR3: CASSFPPGGAPSYGYTF; DNA: TGTGCCAGCAGTTTCCCTCCAGGGGGGGCCCCTTCCTATGGCTACACCTTC
V: TRBV28; D: TRBD1; J: TRBJ2-3; size: many; CDR3: CASSLRDRVLHTQYF; DNA: TGTGCCAGCAGTCTCCGGGACAGGGTCCTTCATACGCAGTATTTT
V: TRBV30; D: NA; J: TRBJ1-4; size: few; CDR3: CAWSLQGTEKLFF; DNA: TGTGCCTGGAGTCTACAGGGTACTGAAAAACTGTTTTTT
V: TRBV28; D: NA; J: TRBJ1-5; size: many; CDR3: CATQIPGPNQPQHF; DNA: TGTGCCACCCAGATACCGGGACCCAATCAGCCCCAGCATTTT
V: TRBV20-1; D: NA; J: TRBJ1-3; size: many; CDR3: CSARGPFSGNTIYF; DNA: TGCAGTGCTAGAGGCCCCTTCTCTGGAAACACCATATATTTT
V: TRBV12-3/TRBV12-4; D: NA; J: TRBJ2-5; size: many; CDR3: CASNLGPRETQYF; DNA: TGTGCCAGCAATCTGGGTCCACGGGAGACCCAGTACTTC
V: TRBV7-6; D: NA; J: TRBJ2-6; size: many; CDR3: CASGGASSGANVLTF; DNA: TGTGCCAGCGGGGGGGCCAGCTCTGGGGCCAACGTCCTGACTTTC
V: TRBV28; D: NA; J: TRBJ1-5; size: NA; CDR3: CASRQGGGNQPQHF; DNA: TGTGCCAGCAGGCAAGGGGGGGGGAATCAGCCCCAGCATTTT
V: TRBV12-3/TRBV12-4; D: NA; J: TRBJ2-3; size: NA; CDR3: CASRLGGTDTQYF; DNA: TGTGCCAGCAGACTAGGGGGCACAGATACGCAGTATTTT
V: TRBV1; D: NA; J: TRBJ2-7; size: NA; CDR3: CTSSQFASTYEQYF; DNA: TGCACCAGCAGCCAATTTGCTTCTACCTACGAGCAGTACTTC
V: TRBV7-9; D: TRBD2; J: TRBJ2-5; size: NA; CDR3: CASSLAREETQYF; DNA: TGTGCCAGCAGCTTAGCGCGGGAGGAGACCCAGTACTTC
V: TRBV4-2; D: NA; J: TRBJ1-6; size: many; CDR3: CASSQEGLNSPLHF; DNA: TGTGCCAGCAGCCAAGAAGGGCTTAATTCACCCCTCCACTTT
V: TRBV27; D: TRBD1; J: TRBJ1-2; size: NA; CDR3: CASSLRQGNYGYTF; DNA: TGTGCCAGCAGTTTAAGACAGGGAAACTATGGCTACACCTTC
V: TRBV12-3/TRBV12-4; D: NA; J: TRBJ1-5; size: NA; CDR3: CASSPSGRNQPQHF; DNA: TGTGCCAGCAGTCCTTCGGGGAGAAATCAGCCCCAGCATTTT
V: TRBV7-3; D: NA; J: TRBJ2-2; size: many; CDR3: CASSSRQANTGELFF; DNA: TGTGCCAGCAGCTCCCGACAGGCTAACACCGGGGAGCTGTTTTTT
V: TRBV5-1; D: NA; J: TRBJ1-1; size: few; CDR3: CASSVERGRVAFF; DNA: TGCGCCAGCAGCGTGGAACGGGGGAGGGTAGCTTTCTTT